A selection of T cell receptor beta chains follows, all from one sample in a study of T cell responses to AZD1222 COVID-19 vaccine. The table came from immunoSEQ multiplex PCR; TCRdb's copy has only in-frame clones and leaves some out. The repertoire holds about 190,000 clones, with about 90% as singletons. Sequenced here: peripheral blood, sampled on day 0 of MenACWY control vaccination. The receptor set was obtained from an adult in good health. Each CDR3 is given with its conserved first and last residue. Clone size is shown for a subset of rows, as once, few, many or a class of expanded clone.

v_call: TRBV7-2
clone_size: .
cdr3_aa: CASSLDGGYEQYF

v_call: TRBV5-8
clone_size: .
cdr3_aa: CASSRSTASTDTQYF

v_call: TRBV5-1
clone_size: .
cdr3_aa: CASSLQGASNEKLFF

v_call: TRBV5-8
clone_size: .
cdr3_aa: CASSLFRGKTLKAFF

v_call: TRBV12-5
clone_size: .
cdr3_aa: CASGIGDTEAFF

v_call: TRBV5-1
clone_size: .
cdr3_aa: CASSLGLGLFNEQFF

v_call: TRBV5-1
clone_size: .
cdr3_aa: CASSSGQGVPEQYF

v_call: TRBV7-8
clone_size: once
cdr3_aa: CASSQSRDRSYEQYF

v_call: TRBV18
clone_size: .
cdr3_aa: CASSPTGGAGNEQFF

v_call: TRBV6-5
clone_size: few
cdr3_aa: CASSYASAKNIQYF

v_call: TRBV11-2
clone_size: .
cdr3_aa: CASSFQTGNEKLFF

v_call: TRBV9
clone_size: .
cdr3_aa: CASSVAGDEQFF

v_call: TRBV5-1
clone_size: once
cdr3_aa: CASSPEGLARSNEQFF

v_call: TRBV19
clone_size: .
cdr3_aa: CASSMGTSGSHEQFF

v_call: TRBV5-1
clone_size: .
cdr3_aa: CASSLGTGRAKNIQYF

v_call: TRBV5-6
clone_size: .
cdr3_aa: CASSEGALDPGYTF

v_call: TRBV20-1
clone_size: .
cdr3_aa: CSVGFADTQYF

v_call: TRBV3-1/TRBV3-2
clone_size: .
cdr3_aa: CASSLGTGGNIQYF

v_call: TRBV28
clone_size: .
cdr3_aa: CASSLPTGTGGQETQYF

v_call: TRBV6-5
clone_size: .
cdr3_aa: CASSPREVQQYF

v_call: TRBV19
clone_size: once
cdr3_aa: CASKVQGAPGELFF

v_call: TRBV3-1/TRBV3-2
clone_size: .
cdr3_aa: CASSPAGGAYNEQFF

v_call: TRBV7-3
clone_size: .
cdr3_aa: CASSPWGYSNQPQHF

v_call: TRBV4-1
clone_size: few
cdr3_aa: CASSPSAAAYGYTF

v_call: TRBV28
clone_size: .
cdr3_aa: CASRRGVEKLFF

v_call: TRBV5-4
clone_size: few
cdr3_aa: CASSSLAGGHEQFF

v_call: TRBV21-1
clone_size: .
cdr3_aa: CASSKALAAGGPHNEQFF